The next 22 T cell receptor beta chains were all read from a single sample in a study of blood T cell repertoires in COVID-19. Assay: immunoSEQ multiplex PCR; the TCRdb copy retains only in-frame clones and omits some. Of 160,000 or so clones listed, 84% were seen once; the top ten hold around 9.8%. The sample was peripheral blood. The receptors were gathered from a woman aged 45-60 years with acute or convalescent COVID-19.

The rearrangement uses TRBV5-4 and TRBJ2-7; 10 nucleotides match TRBD2. Germline V gene sequence: CDR1 SGHNT, CDR2 YYREEE (reference sequence). The CDR3 covers 16 residues. The trim removed 3 bases at V and 3 bases at J, leaving 9 bases unmatched. The CDR3 DNA reads as TGTGCCAGCAGCTATTTACTAGCGGGGCCTAACTACGAGCAGTACTTC. Encoded protein: CASSYLLAGPNYEQYF.

The chain joins TRBV4-2 to TRBJ1-1; unclear D gene. Germline V gives CDR1 LGHNA, CDR2 YNFKEQ. This CDR3 is built from 14 residues. V lost 4 bases and J 1 base, leaving 10 bases between the germline ends. This chain's CDR3 is CASSPPQRNTEAFF. CDR3 nucleotide sequence: TGTGCCAGCAGCCCTCCCCAGCGGAACACTGAAGCTTTCTTT.

This chain connects TRBV2 to TRBJ2-1; the match to TRBD2 covers 8 bases. V was pared by 6 bases and J by 6 bases, with 16 bases of the junction left unmatched. The CDR3 loop spans 17 amino acids. Germline CDR1 SNHLY, CDR2 FYNNEI. The CDR3 region has the DNA TGTGCCAGCAGGACACCCTCACTCGGCGGGGGGAGCAATGAGCAGTTCTTC. Translated, it gives CASRTPSLGGGSNEQFF.

The chain couples TRBV24-1 to TRBJ2-5, with 7 bases identical to TRBD1. The CDR3 totals 16 residues. The germline CDR1 and CDR2 sequences are KGHDR and SFDVKD. Trimming took 3 bases from V and 5 from J; bases not matched to a gene: 11. This CDR3 reads CATSDVKGAYRETQYF. CDR3 DNA: TGTGCCACCAGTGATGTGAAGGGGGCTTATCGGGAGACCCAGTACTTC.

The rearrangement joins TRBV5-1 to TRBJ2-1; 11 bases agree with TRBD2. This CDR3 contains 16 residues. V was clipped by 1 base and J by 8 bases; unmatched bases: 8. CDR1 and CDR2 from the germline V gene are SGHRS and YFSETQ. Written as DNA, the CDR3 is TGCGCCAGCAGCTTGTTTAGCGGGAGGGGGGTGGATGAGCAGTTCTTC. Its protein is CASSLFSGRGVDEQFF.

V gene TRBV7-2 combines with J gene TRBJ2-2; possible D gene TRBD1, 5 bases. The V end was cut by 1 base, the J end by 4 bases, with 13 bases between. This CDR3 is 16 amino acids long. Germline values: CDR1 SGHTA, CDR2 FQGNSA. The CDR3 sequence: CASSLVSRVGTGELFF. CDR3 DNA sequence: TGTGCCAGCAGCTTAGTAAGCAGGGTCGGCACCGGGGAGCTGTTTTTT. Supplemented by reference TRBV7-2 and TRBJ2-2, the full variable domain reads GAGVSQSPSNKVTEKGKDVELRCDPISGHTALYWYRQSLGQGLEFLIYFQGNSAPDKSGLPSDRFSAERTGGSVSTLTIQRTQQEDSAVYLCASSLVSRVGTGELFFGEGSRLTVL.

The chain combines TRBV5-4 with TRBJ2-7; 8 bases line up with TRBD1. V shed 2 bases and J 4 bases; nucleotides not matched to a gene: 8. This CDR3 comprises 15 residues. The germline V gene encodes CDR1 SGHNT and CDR2 YYREEE (reference sequence). This chain's CDR3 is CASSFNRDRPYEQYF. The CDR3 region has the DNA TGTGCCAGCAGCTTCAACCGGGACAGGCCATACGAGCAGTACTTC. The entire variable domain, with the rest obtained from reference TRBV5-4 and TRBJ2-7, is as follows: ETGVTQSPTHLIKTRGQQVTLRCSSQSGHNTVSWYQQALGQGPQFIFQYYREEENGRGNFPPRFSGLQFPNYSSELNVNALELDDSALYLCASSFNRDRPYEQYFGPGTRLTVT.

This sequence joins TRBV18 and TRBJ2-5; D is perhaps TRBD2 (5 bases). This CDR3 has 15 residues. Germline values: CDR1 KGHSH, CDR2 LQKENI. Trimming stripped 3 bases from V and 2 bases from J, with 13 bases between. The CDR3 bases are TGTGCCAGCTCACCCCAAGAGGGAGAGCAAGAGACCCAGTACTTC. Encoded protein: CASSPQEGEQETQYF.

The genes are TRBV7-9 and TRBJ1-6; D not resolved. From germline, CDR1 is SEHNR and CDR2 FQNEAQ (reference sequence). There are 12 residues in the CDR3. Trimming took 7 bases from V and 6 from J, leaving 7 bases between them. CDR3 region: CASTTGNSPLHF. CDR3 DNA: TGTGCCAGCACCACGGGTAATTCACCCCTCCACTTT.

This clone was found once. J is TRBJ1-5 and V is TRBV12-3 or TRBV12-4, with D possibly TRBD1 on 5 matching bases. This CDR3 contains 13 residues. V lost 6 bases to trimming and J lost 4 bases, with 10 bases between them. The CDR3 here is CASRASGNQPQHF. CDR3 coding DNA: TGTGCCAGCAGGGCCTCAGGGAATCAGCCCCAGCATTTT.

The chain combines TRBV30 with TRBJ1-6, with D possibly matching TRBD1 (6 bases). The CDR3 sequence is 14 residues long. The V and J ends lost 0 bases and 11 bases respectively, with 14 bases between them. Germline CDR1 is GTSNPN and CDR2 is SVGIG (reference sequence). The CDR3 sequence is CAWSVISSGAPLHF. In DNA form, the CDR3 reads TGTGCCTGGAGTGTAATCTCCTCAGGGGCACCCCTCCACTTT.

This sequence joins TRBV4-2 and TRBJ1-2; D ambiguous. The germline gives CDR1 LGHNA, CDR2 YNFKEQ. This CDR3 region has 15 residues. V lost 0 bases and J 5 bases, leaving 13 bases between the germline ends. The CDR3 loop reads CASSQDRGTFYGYTF. As DNA, the CDR3 is TGTGCCAGCAGCCAAGATAGAGGCACCTTTTATGGCTACACCTTC.

This chain uses TRBV4-3 with TRBJ1-5; 7 bases map to TRBD1. The germline V gene encodes CDR1 LGHNA and CDR2 YSLEER. J was trimmed by 2 bases and V by 0 bases; bases with no gene match: 4. This CDR3 is built from 16 residues. CDR3 loop: CASSQDPGGGNQPQHF. CDR3 coding DNA: TGCGCCAGCAGCCAAGATCCAGGGGGTGGCAATCAGCCCCAGCATTTT.

The chain links TRBV19 to TRBJ1-6; 7 nucleotides align to TRBD1. Per the germline V gene, CDR1 is LNHDA and CDR2 is SQIVND (reference sequence). The CDR3 has 16 amino acids. J gave up 3 bases and V 3 bases, and 5 bases lay outside the gene matches. In DNA form, the CDR3 reads TGTGCCAGTAGTATCGGGGACAGTCTCTATAATTCACCCCTCCACTTT. Protein: CASSIGDSLYNSPLHF.

The V and J genes are TRBV6-4 and TRBJ1-5; 9 nucleotides line up with TRBD1. The germline V gene encodes CDR1 MRHNA and CDR2 SNTAGT. This CDR3 spans 15 amino acids. After removal of 5 bases from V and 5 bases from J, the junction contained 7 bases not matched to a gene. The chain's CDR3 is CASSSPGQGYQPQHF. For the CDR3, the DNA is TGTGCCAGCAGTTCACCGGGACAGGGATATCAGCCCCAGCATTTT.

J is TRBJ1-3 and V is TRBV4-2, with D possibly TRBD1 on 5 matching bases. The CDR3 is made up of 16 amino acids. V dropped 3 bases and J dropped 0 bases, with 12 bases sitting between them. Germline loops: CDR1 LGHNA, CDR2 YNFKEQ. CDR3 sequence reads: CASSQDMTNSGNTIYF. The CDR3 region has the DNA TGTGCCAGCAGCCAGGACATGACAAACTCTGGAAACACCATATATTTT.

The count of this clone is one. The chain employs TRBV14 and TRBJ2-5; D is possibly TRBD2 (6 bases). Germline-derived CDR1 and CDR2 are SGHDN and FVKESK. Trimming removed 4 bases from V and 5 bases from J, with 20 bases in between. This CDR3 has 16 amino acids. The CDR3, as DNA: TGTGCCAGCAGCCCTGGCGGAGGCGGGGTTTTGGAGACCCAGTACTTC. Protein: CASSPGGGGVLETQYF. Together with reference TRBV14 and TRBJ2-5, the CDR3 gives the full variable domain: EAGVTQFPSHSVIEKGQTVTLRCDPISGHDNLYWYRRVMGKEIKFLLHFVKESKQDESGMPNNRFLAERTGGTYSTLKVQPAELEDSGVYFCASSPGGGGVLETQYFGPGTRLLVL.

In its sample, this clone was seen a few times. The chain uses TRBV19 and TRBJ1-1; 8 nucleotides line up with TRBD1. This CDR3 has 16 amino acids. V was pared by 3 bases and J by 1 base, with 7 bases of the junction left unmatched. The germline V gene encodes CDR1 LNHDA and CDR2 SQIVND (reference sequence). For the CDR3, the DNA is TGTGCCAGTAGTATTAGGCCCGGGACAGGGAACACTGAAGCTTTCTTT. Amino acids: CASSIRPGTGNTEAFF.

The rearrangement joins TRBV6-5 to TRBJ2-5; 7 bases are shared with TRBD1. Trimming cost V 5 bases and J 6 bases; bases outside gene matches: 6. The CDR3 runs to 13 residues. Germline V gene lookup returns CDR1 MNHEY and CDR2 SVGAGI. CDR3 in amino acids: CASSLGQRKTQYF. In nucleotides, the CDR3 is TGTGCCAGCAGTCTGGGACAGCGTAAGACCCAGTACTTC.

This chain connects TRBV11-2 to TRBJ2-1; 8 bases line up with TRBD2. The CDR3 loop spans 16 amino acids. Germline-derived CDR1 and CDR2 are SGHAT and FQNNGV. V lost 5 bases, J lost 6 bases, and 12 bases stayed unmatched. The CDR3 loop is CASSPHTGGPINEQFF. For the CDR3, the DNA is TGTGCCAGCAGCCCACACACGGGGGGGCCAATCAATGAGCAGTTCTTC.

CDR3 loop: CASTLAGGSGEQYF. Here the CDR3 DNA reads TGTGCCAGCACCCTAGCGGGAGGATCGGGTGAGCAGTACTTC. The gene calls are TRBV2 and TRBJ2-7; TRBD2 aligns across 11 bases. Per germline, CDR1 SNHLY and CDR2 FYNNEI. V was clipped by 7 bases and J by 7 bases; unmatched bases: 9. The CDR3 has 14 residues.

This chain joins TRBV19 and TRBJ2-4; a possible D gene is TRBD2 (5 bases). The germline V gene has CDR1 LNHDA and CDR2 SQIVND (reference sequence). This CDR3 has 16 amino acids. Between the trimmed V and J ends, which lost 7 bases and 2 bases, there was a span of 18 bases. CDR3 coding DNA: TGTGCCAGTACCCCCAGCCGGGTAGCGTCCAAAAACATTCAGTACTTC. As protein: CASTPSRVASKNIQYF.